This T cell receptor (beta chain) was sequenced during a study of early T cells in non-severe SARS-CoV-2 infection. This clonotype was recorded at least ten times. Using its own MiXCR run on the 5' RACE reads, TCRdb lists one record per CDR3 protein. The repertoire includes more than 50,000 distinct CDR3 sequences, about 9.1% of them detected once, and 4.2% sits in the top ten. The sample comprised whole blood. The TCR originated in an adult who was a healthcare worker with PCR-confirmed SARS-CoV-2 infection or an uninfected control (not recorded which).

CDR3 bases: TGTGCCAGCTCACCAGAAGGGGCGGACACTGAAGCTTTCTTT. It translates to CASSPEGADTEAFF. The chain is built from TRBV18 and TRBJ1-1; D may be TRBD1 (5 bases). CDR1 is KGHSH, CDR2 LQKENI, per germline. The CDR3 is 14 amino acids. V lost 2 bases to trimming and J lost 3 bases, with 10 bases between them.